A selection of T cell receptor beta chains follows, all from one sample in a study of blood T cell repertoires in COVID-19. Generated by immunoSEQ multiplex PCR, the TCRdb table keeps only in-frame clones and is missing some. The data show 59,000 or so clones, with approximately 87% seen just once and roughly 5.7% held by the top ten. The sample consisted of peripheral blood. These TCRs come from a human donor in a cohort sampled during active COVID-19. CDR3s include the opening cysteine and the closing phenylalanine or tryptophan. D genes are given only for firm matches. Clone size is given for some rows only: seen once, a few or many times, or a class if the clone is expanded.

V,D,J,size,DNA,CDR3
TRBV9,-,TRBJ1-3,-,TGTGCCAGCAGCGTAGTACCCCAGGGGTTCTCTGGAAACACCATATATTTT,CASSVVPQGFSGNTIYF
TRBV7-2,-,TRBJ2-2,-,TGTGCCAGCAGCTTAAGTGCGACAGCAGTCACCGGGGAGCTGTTTTTT,CASSLSATAVTGELFF
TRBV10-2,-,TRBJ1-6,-,TGCGCCAGCAGTGAGGGGGGCCGGGGCTCACCCCTCCACTTT,CASSEGGRGSPLHF
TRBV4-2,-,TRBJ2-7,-,TGTGCCAGCAGCCCAAGGGGGATGTCGGGGACTACCCCCTACGAGCAGTACTTC,CASSPRGMSGTTPYEQYF
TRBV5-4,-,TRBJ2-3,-,TGTGCCAGCAGCCCGGACAGCAGCACAGATACGCAGTATTTT,CASSPDSSTDTQYF
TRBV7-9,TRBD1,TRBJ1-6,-,TGTGCCAGCAGCCCCGGGACAGGGAGTCGAAATTGGTCACCCCTCCACTTT,CASSPGTGSRNWSPLHF
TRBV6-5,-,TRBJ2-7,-,TGTGCCAGCAGTTACTCGAGGAACTACGAGCAGTACTTC,CASSYSRNYEQYF
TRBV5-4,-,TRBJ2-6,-,TGTGCCAGCAGCTACTCAGGCTCTGGGGCCAACGTCCTGACTTTC,CASSYSGSGANVLTF
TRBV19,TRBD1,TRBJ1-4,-,TGTGCCAGTAAAAATTCTGGACAGGGAAATGAAAAACTGTTTTTT,CASKNSGQGNEKLFF
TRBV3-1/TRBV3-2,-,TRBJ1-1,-,TGTGCCAGCAGCCAAGGAGGGTCAGTGGGCGAGGCTTTCTTT,CASSQGGSVGEAFF
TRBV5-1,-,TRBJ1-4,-,TGCGCCAGCAGCCCGCAGGGAACAACTAATGAAAAACTGTTTTTT,CASSPQGTTNEKLFF
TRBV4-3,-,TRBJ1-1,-,TGCGCCAGCAGCCAAGATCACAGGGTCAAGAACACTGAAGCTTTCTTT,CASSQDHRVKNTEAFF
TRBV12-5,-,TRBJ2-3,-,TGTGCTAGTGGAGGCGACAGGACCACAGATACGCAGTATTTT,CASGGDRTTDTQYF
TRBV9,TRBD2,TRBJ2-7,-,TGTGCCAGCAGCCCCTTCGGGGGGGCGGCCGAGCAGTACTTC,CASSPFGGAAEQYF
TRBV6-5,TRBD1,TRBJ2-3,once,TGTGCCAGCCGGCAGGGGGCCGGCACAGATACGCAGTATTTT,CASRQGAGTDTQYF
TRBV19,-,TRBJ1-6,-,TGTGCCAGTAGCACAATCCGGGACGGAGGGAGGCGCTCGAGCTCCTATAATTCACCCCTCCACTTT,CASSTIRDGGRRSSSYNSPLHF
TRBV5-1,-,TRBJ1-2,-,TGCGCCAGCAGCTTGGGTGGACAGTTTGATGGCTACACCTTC,CASSLGGQFDGYTF
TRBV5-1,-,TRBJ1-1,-,TGCGCCAGCAGCTTTAGTACGGTGAACACTGAAGCTTTCTTT,CASSFSTVNTEAFF
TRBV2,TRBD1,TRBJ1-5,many,TGTGCCAGCAGGAACGCCGGGACAGGGGTACTTAGCAATCAGCCCCAGCATTTT,CASRNAGTGVLSNQPQHF
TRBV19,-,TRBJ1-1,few,TGTGCCAGTAGTTTGTCAGGATTGAACACTGAAGCTTTCTTT,CASSLSGLNTEAFF
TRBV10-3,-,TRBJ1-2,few,TGTGCCATCAGTGTCGGCTATGGCTACACCTTC,CAISVGYGYTF
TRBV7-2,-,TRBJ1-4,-,TGTGCCAGCAGCGCGTCCGGGACTCAATCGGGAAAACTGTTTTTT,CASSASGTQSGKLFF
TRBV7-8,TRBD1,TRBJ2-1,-,TGTGCCAGCAGCCGCGGACAGGGGGCACACAATGAGCAGTTCTTC,CASSRGQGAHNEQFF
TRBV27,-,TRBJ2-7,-,TGTGCCAGCAGTTTAAGTTTTCAGATCCACGAGCAGTACTTC,CASSLSFQIHEQYF
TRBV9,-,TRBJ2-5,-,TGTGCCAGCAGCGTAGGAGAGGGAAGAGGGCAAGAGACCCAGTACTTC,CASSVGEGRGQETQYF
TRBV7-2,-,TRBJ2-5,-,TGTGCCAGCAGACTTATCACGGGAACCCAGTACTTC,CASRLITGTQYF
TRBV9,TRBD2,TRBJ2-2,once,TGTGCCAGCAGCGTAGGACTAGCGGGAAGAGGGGAGCTGTTTTTT,CASSVGLAGRGELFF
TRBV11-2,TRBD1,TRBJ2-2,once,TGTGCCAGCAGCCCTGACCGGGACAGGATTTGGATCGGGGAGCTGTTTTTT,CASSPDRDRIWIGELFF
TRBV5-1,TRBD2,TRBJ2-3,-,TGCGCCAGCAGCTCGGGGGGACGGAGCACAGATACGCAGTATTTT,CASSSGGRSTDTQYF
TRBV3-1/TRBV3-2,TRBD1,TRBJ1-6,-,TGTGCCAGCAGCCCCCCAGGACAGGGGTATCGTTCACCCCTCCACTTT,CASSPPGQGYRSPLHF
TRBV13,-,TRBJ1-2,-,TGTGCCAGCAGCCCCTCAATACAGGGAACGGACACCTTC,CASSPSIQGTDTF
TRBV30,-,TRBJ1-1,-,TGTGCCTGGAGTGTACTAGGGGGGGGCAAGGAAGCTTTCTTT,CAWSVLGGGKEAFF
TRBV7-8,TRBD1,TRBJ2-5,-,TGTGCCAGCAGCCCTAGGACAGGGTTCGGGCAAGAGACCCAGTACTTC,CASSPRTGFGQETQYF
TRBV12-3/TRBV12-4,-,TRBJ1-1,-,TGTGCCAGCAGTTTAAGGGCAGGGGCTGAAGCTTTCTTT,CASSLRAGAEAFF
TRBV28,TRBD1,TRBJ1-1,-,TGTGCCAGCAGTTCGCTCGGACAGGCCACTGAAGCTTTCTTT,CASSSLGQATEAFF
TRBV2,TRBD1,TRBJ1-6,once,TGTGCCAGCAGTGAAAGGGGGCCTGATTCACCCCTCCACTTT,CASSERGPDSPLHF
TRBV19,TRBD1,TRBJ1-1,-,TGTGCCAGTAGTATCGACAGGGTCGGCACTGAAGCTTTCTTT,CASSIDRVGTEAFF
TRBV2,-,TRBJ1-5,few,TGTGCCAGCCAGCGGAGAGGTTTAAGCAATCAGCCCCAGCATTTT,CASQRRGLSNQPQHF
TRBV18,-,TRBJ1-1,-,TGTGCCAGCTCAGGTGAGGTACAGGGAGCAGCTTTCTTT,CASSGEVQGAAFF
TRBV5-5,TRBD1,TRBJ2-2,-,TGTGCCAGCAGCCGGGACAGGGGGCGGAACACCGGGGAGCTGTTTTTT,CASSRDRGRNTGELFF
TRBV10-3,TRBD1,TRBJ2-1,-,TGTGCCATCAGTGAGGTGGACAGGGGACCCAATGAGCAGTTCTTC,CAISEVDRGPNEQFF
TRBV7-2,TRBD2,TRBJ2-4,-,TGTGCCAGCAGCTTAGGAACTAGCGGGGCCTTGGGCAAAAACATTCAGTACTTC,CASSLGTSGALGKNIQYF
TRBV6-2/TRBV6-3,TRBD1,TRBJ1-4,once,TGTGCCAGCAGTTACAGGACAGGATCGGGTGAAAAACTGTTTTTT,CASSYRTGSGEKLFF
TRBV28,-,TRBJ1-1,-,TGTGCCAGCAGTTTACGGGGGGGCACTGAAGCTTTCTTT,CASSLRGGTEAFF
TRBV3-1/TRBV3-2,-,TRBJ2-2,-,TGTGCCAGCAGCCAAATTGAAACTATATCGAACACCGGGGAGCTGTTTTTT,CASSQIETISNTGELFF
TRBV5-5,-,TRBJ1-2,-,TGTGCCAGCAGCAACACAGTTTATGGCTACACCTTC,CASSNTVYGYTF
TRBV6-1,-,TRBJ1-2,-,TGTGCCAGCAGTGAATCAGGCAAGCTGGCCTATGGCTACACCTTC,CASSESGKLAYGYTF
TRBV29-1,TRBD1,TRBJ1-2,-,TGCAGCGTACAGGGGAATGGCTACACCTTC,CSVQGNGYTF
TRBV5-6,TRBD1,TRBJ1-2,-,TGTGCCAGCAGCATACGGGGGACAGACTCCCTCTATGGCTACACCTTC,CASSIRGTDSLYGYTF
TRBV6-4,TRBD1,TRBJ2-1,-,TGTGCCAGCAGTGAAGTACCCGGACAGGGAGGCAGGGATGAGCAGTTCTTC,CASSEVPGQGGRDEQFF
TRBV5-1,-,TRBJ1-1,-,TGCGCCAGCAGTTTACAGGGTGAGGTCACTGAAGCTTTCTTT,CASSLQGEVTEAFF